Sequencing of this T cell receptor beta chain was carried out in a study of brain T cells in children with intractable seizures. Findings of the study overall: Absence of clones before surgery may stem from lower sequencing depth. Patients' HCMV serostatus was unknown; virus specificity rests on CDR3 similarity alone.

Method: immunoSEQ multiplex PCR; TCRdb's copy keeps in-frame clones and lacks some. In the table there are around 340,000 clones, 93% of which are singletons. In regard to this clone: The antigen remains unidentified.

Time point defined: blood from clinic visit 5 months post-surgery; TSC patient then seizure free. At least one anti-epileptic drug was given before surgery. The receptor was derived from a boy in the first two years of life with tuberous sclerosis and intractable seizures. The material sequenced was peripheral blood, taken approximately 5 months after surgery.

CDR3 sequence (DNA): TGTGCCAGCAGCGCCCTCCGGGAACCAAACGAGCAGTACTTC. It encodes CASSALREPNEQYF. The genes are TRBV7-6 and TRBJ2-7; TRBD2 might be the D (5 bases). This CDR3 is 14 amino acids long. Germline V gene lookup returns CDR1 SGHVS and CDR2 FNYEAQ. The V end lost 5 bases, the J end lost 5 bases, and 16 bases lay between the germline ends.